The entry below describes one T cell receptor beta chain. Within the sample, other DNA sequences also encode this same CDR3. Profiled with immunoSEQ multiplex PCR; TCRdb holds only in-frame clones, not every one. This sample carries 2 million to 2.5 million clones, approximately 94% of them seen once, and the ten largest clones take roughly 0.13%. V lost 4 bases and J lost 2, with 12 bases in between. The germline CDR1 and CDR2 sequences are SGHNT and YYREEE (reference sequence). This CDR3 comprises 14 residues. This sample was taken from a study of shared clonotypes between healthy human individuals.

The sequenced sample consisted of naive CD4+ T cells sorted from blood. Subset here: CD45RA+ positively selected. The TCR sequence derives from a man between 18 and 35 years old in good health. The V and J genes are TRBV5-4 and TRBJ2-5; a weak D match, TRBD2 (6 bases). The CDR3 loop is CASSLGTLQETQYF. CDR3 in DNA: TGTGCCAGCAGCCTAGGGACTTTGCAAGAGACCCAGTACTTC.